The source of this TCR beta chain is a study of human T cells and chemical hapten exposure. For the study at large: The patch tests put 0.01% DPC on the skin of the upper back and were read 6 days later. Variability of per-sample TCR yields stemmed mainly from small differences in pooled library volume.

This clonotype was picked up many times. Antigen: not known. TCRdb recomputed calls from the RACE reads with MiXCR, one row per CDR3 protein. This sample carries fewer than 95,000 distinct CDR3 sequences, about 10% of them seen once, and the ten largest clones take around 2.2%. V lost 10 bases, J lost 0 bases, and 6 bases stayed unmatched. CDR1 is KGHDR and CDR2 is SFDVKD in the germline V gene. The CDR3 length is 15 residues. Points from the study as a whole: A positive correlation with patch test score was shown by PT1 expanded TCR counts.

Documented time point: patch test 1, 2 weeks after DPC sensitization. Noted treatment: therapeutic diphenylcyclopropenone sensitization with weekly scalp DPC. The chain is built from TRBV24-1 and TRBJ2-4; TRBD2 matches at 9 bases. Sample: whole blood, taken in connection with sensitization to the hapten diphenylcyclopropenone (DPC). The TCR was taken from a man between 40 and 49 years old with alopecia areata. Some clones in this sample may be carry-over from other donors' samples. The CDR3 region is CATNEREEAKNIQYF. CDR3 DNA sequence: TGTGCCACTAATGAGCGGGAGGAAGCCAAAAACATTCAGTACTTC.